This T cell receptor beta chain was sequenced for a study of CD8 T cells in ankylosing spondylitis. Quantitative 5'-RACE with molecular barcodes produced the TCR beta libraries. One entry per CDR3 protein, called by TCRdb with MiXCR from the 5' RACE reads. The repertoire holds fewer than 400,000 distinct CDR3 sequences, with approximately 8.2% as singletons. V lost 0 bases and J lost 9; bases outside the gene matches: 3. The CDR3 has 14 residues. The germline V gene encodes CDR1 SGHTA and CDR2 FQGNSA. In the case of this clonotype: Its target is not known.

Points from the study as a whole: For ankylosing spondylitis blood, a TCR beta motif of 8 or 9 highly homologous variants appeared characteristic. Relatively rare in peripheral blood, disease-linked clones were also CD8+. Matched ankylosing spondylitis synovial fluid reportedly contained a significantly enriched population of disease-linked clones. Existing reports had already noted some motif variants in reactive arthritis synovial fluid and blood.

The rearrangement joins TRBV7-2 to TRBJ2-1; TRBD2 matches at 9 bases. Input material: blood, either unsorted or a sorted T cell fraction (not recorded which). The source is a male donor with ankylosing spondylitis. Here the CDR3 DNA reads TGTGCCAGCAGCTTAGCCGCTAGCGGGGTTGAGCAGTTCTTC. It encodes CASSLAASGVEQFF. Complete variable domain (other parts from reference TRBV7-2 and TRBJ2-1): GAGVSQSPSNKVTEKGKDVELRCDPISGHTALYWYRQSLGQGLEFLIYFQGNSAPDKSGLPSDRFSAERTGGSVSTLTIQRTQQEDSAVYLCASSLAASGVEQFFGPGTRLTVL.